These 21 T cell receptor beta chains originate from one sample sequenced in a study of cytomegalovirus exposure and HLA in healthy donors. The PCR used 60 Vbeta and 13 Jbeta primers. Only in-frame clones appear in the TCRdb table, and some are missing; sequencing was by immunoSEQ multiplex PCR. Of roughly 140,000 clones in the sample, approximately 80% were seen once. The sequenced sample consisted of PBMCs. Source of these receptors: a woman aged 40 to 50 in good health and CMV-seronegative.

The rearrangement joins TRBV5-1 to TRBJ2-7; 14 positions agree with TRBD2. V dropped 4 bases and J dropped 0; count of bases not matched to a gene: 12. The germline V gene encodes CDR1 SGHRS and CDR2 YFSETQ. The CDR3 consists of 19 residues. The CDR3 DNA reads TGCGCCAGCAGCCGTCGGACTAGCGGGGGGACTACCCTCTCCTACGAGCAGTACTTC. Residues: CASSRRTSGGTTLSYEQYF.

This clone was counted a single time. The rearrangement joins TRBV29-1 to TRBJ2-7, with 8 bases that match TRBD2. The germline gives CDR1 SQVTM, CDR2 ANQGSEA. The CDR3 consists of 13 residues. With V trimmed by 7 bases and J by 6 bases, 11 bases remained unmatched. The CDR3 region has the DNA TGCAGCGCCCGAGAGCGGGAGTTCGGCGAGCAGTACTTC. It translates to CSAREREFGEQYF.

V gene TRBV6-1 combines with J gene TRBJ2-1, with a possible D match to TRBD2 (5 bases). CDR3 size: 15 residues. Germline-derived CDR1 and CDR2 are MNHNS and SASEGT. Trimming removed 4 bases from V and 6 bases from J, with 16 bases in between. CDR3: CASSAQGGLRNEQFF. The DNA for the CDR3 is TGTGCCAGCAGTGCTCAAGGTGGACTCCGCAATGAGCAGTTCTTC.

The chain carries TRBV29-1 and TRBJ2-7, with a possible D match to TRBD1 (6 bases). Trimming took 4 bases from V and 2 from J, leaving 9 bases between them. From germline, CDR1 is SQVTM and CDR2 ANQGSEA. CDR3 length: 12 residues. The CDR3 loop is CSVGGQPYEQYF. The DNA for the CDR3 is TGCAGCGTTGGCGGACAGCCCTACGAGCAGTACTTC.

This chain joins TRBV19 and TRBJ1-5; D uncertain. Germline V gives CDR1 LNHDA, CDR2 SQIVND (reference sequence). The CDR3 extends over 13 amino acids. The V and J ends lost 6 bases and 2 bases respectively, with 8 bases between them. The CDR3 sequence: CASSYTGNQPQHF. In DNA, the CDR3 is TGTGCCAGTAGCTATACGGGCAATCAGCCCCAGCATTTT.

The V call is TRBV7-8, the J call TRBJ2-3; 10 bases match TRBD2. This CDR3 comprises 17 residues. V gave up 2 bases and J gave up 2 bases; unmatched junction bases: 7. Germline CDR1 reads SGHVS; CDR2 reads FQNEAQ. The CDR3 protein is CASSLKIAGGPTDTQYF. DNA for the CDR3: TGTGCCAGCAGCTTAAAAATAGCGGGGGGACCCACAGATACGCAGTATTTT.

The chain carries TRBV11-3 and TRBJ2-7; D is unresolved. Germline V lookup: CDR1 SGHNT, CDR2 YENEEA. V lost 1 base, J lost 0 bases, and 7 bases lay in between. The CDR3 totals 14 residues. CDR3 coding DNA: TGTGCCAGCAGCTTAGGGGCGAGCTCCTACGAGCAGTACTTC. It encodes CASSLGASSYEQYF.

This clone was counted a single time. The J gene is TRBJ2-4, the V gene TRBV6-5; no definite D call. Germline V gene lookup returns CDR1 MNHEY and CDR2 SVGAGI. There are 14 residues in the CDR3. Trimming stripped 4 bases from V and 9 bases from J, with 16 bases between. Written as DNA, the CDR3 is TGTGCCAGCAGTTTGATGAGTCTGAATAGCATTCAGTACTTC. This gives the protein CASSLMSLNSIQYF.

This clone was seen a single time. The chain employs TRBV27 and TRBJ2-5; D is uncertain. The CDR3 runs 15 residues. V shed 5 bases and J shed 2 bases, with 15 bases lying between them. Per germline, CDR1 MNHEY and CDR2 SMNVEV (reference sequence). CDR3 in DNA: TGTGCCAGCAGTCCCCGGGTTGACTGGCAAGAGACCCAGTACTTC. Protein product: CASSPRVDWQETQYF.

This chain joins TRBV5-5 and TRBJ2-7, with a tentative D call TRBD1 (6 bases). The V gene's germline CDR1 is SGHKS and CDR2 YYEKEE (reference sequence). With 2 bases removed from V and 0 bases from J, the gap between germline ends came to 12 bases. The CDR3 is made up of 15 amino acids. The CDR3 DNA is TGTGCCAGCAGCTTAAGGACAGTGAGCTCCTACGAGCAGTACTTC. This gives the protein CASSLRTVSSYEQYF.

A remark on this clone: The sample has other DNA sequences that encode this CDR3 too. This chain joins TRBV30 and TRBJ1-6; 7 nucleotides agree with TRBD1. This CDR3 is 13 amino acids long. Germline CDR1 GTSNPN, CDR2 SVGIG (reference sequence). Germline trimming cut 0 bases from V and 7 bases from J; bases unmatched to any gene: 0. CDR3 coding DNA: TGTGCCTGGAGTGTACAGGGGAATTCACCCCTCCACTTT. It translates to CAWSVQGNSPLHF.

V and J are TRBV18 and TRBJ2-5; TRBD2 might be the D (6 bases). CDR1 and CDR2 from the germline V gene are KGHSH and LQKENI. V was shortened by 3 bases and J by 5 bases, with 13 bases between the two germline ends. The CDR3 contains 14 residues. The CDR3 bases are TGTGCCAGCTCACCTCTAGACGCGGGGGAGACCCAGTACTTC. Translation: CASSPLDAGETQYF.

This clone came up a few times. The CDR3 sequence is CATSTKRTGASNQPQHF. As DNA, the CDR3 is TGTGCCACCAGCACAAAAAGGACAGGGGCCTCCAATCAGCCCCAGCATTTT. The V call is TRBV15, the J call TRBJ1-5; 9 bases match TRBD1. The CDR3 is made up of 17 amino acids. Per germline, CDR1 LNHNV and CDR2 YYDKDF (reference sequence). Trimming took 4 bases from V and 3 from J; bases not matched to a gene: 10.

The chain links TRBV14 to TRBJ1-3; no reliable D call. Per the germline V gene, CDR1 is SGHDN and CDR2 is FVKESK. V lost 7 bases, J lost 0 bases, and 10 bases lay in between. CDR3 length: 14 amino acids. CDR3 loop: CASNKPGSGNTIYF. In DNA form, the CDR3 reads TGTGCCAGCAATAAGCCGGGCTCTGGAAACACCATATATTTT.

V gene TRBV5-1 combines with J gene TRBJ2-5, with TRBD2 as a possible D gene (5 bases). Germline CDR1 SGHRS, CDR2 YFSETQ. The V and J ends lost 0 bases and 3 bases respectively, with 9 bases between them. CDR3 length: 14 residues. The CDR3 DNA reads TGCGCCAGCAGCTTGGTTGGAGCGGAAGAGACCCAGTACTTC. It is translated as CASSLVGAEETQYF.

The rearrangement uses TRBV5-1 and TRBJ2-2; perhaps TRBD2 as D (5 bases). Germline CDR1 reads SGHRS; CDR2 reads YFSETQ. The V and J ends lost 2 bases and 5 bases respectively, with 16 bases between them. The length of the CDR3 is 16 residues. The CDR3 sequence is CASSFEGYPMTGELFF. DNA of the CDR3: TGCGCCAGCAGCTTCGAGGGCTACCCTATGACCGGGGAGCTGTTTTTT.

The V call is TRBV19, the J call TRBJ1-2; 9 positions match TRBD1. J lost 8 bases, V lost 4 bases, and 5 bases had no gene match. The germline V gene has CDR1 LNHDA and CDR2 SQIVND (reference sequence). The CDR3 length is 13 residues. The DNA of the CDR3 is TGTGCCAGTAGTAAAGACAGGGGGTTCGGCTACACCTTC. It encodes CASSKDRGFGYTF. The complete variable domain, with remaining parts taken from reference TRBV19 and TRBJ1-2, reads DGGITQSPKYLFRKEGQNVTLSCEQNLNHDAMYWYRQDPGQGLRLIYYSQIVNDFQKGDIAEGYSVSREKKESFPLTVTSAQKNPTAFYLCASSKDRGFGYTFGSGTRLTVV.

J is TRBJ2-7 and V is TRBV18; the D is unclear. V shed 0 bases and J shed 3 bases, with 15 bases lying between them. The CDR3 is 16 residues long. From germline, CDR1 is KGHSH and CDR2 LQKENI. In nucleotides, the CDR3 is TGTGCCAGCTCACCACCGGGCTCATCCGTGGACTACGAGCAGTACTTC. Translated: CASSPPGSSVDYEQYF.

The chain joins TRBV25-1 to TRBJ2-3; 9 bases fit TRBD2. This CDR3 is 16 amino acids long. Looked up from germline, CDR1 is MGHDK and CDR2 is SYGVNS. Trimming removed 5 bases from V and 1 base from J; junction bases left unmatched: 7. CDR3 nucleotides: TGTGCCAGCAGTCACAGGAGGACTAGCGGCACAGATACGCAGTATTTT. Translated: CASSHRRTSGTDTQYF.

This clone was seen only once. This chain links TRBV30 with TRBJ2-3; D ambiguous. Trimming shortened V by 1 base and J by 4 bases, and 9 bases separated the two germline ends. The germline V gene encodes CDR1 GTSNPN and CDR2 SVGIG (reference sequence). The CDR3 sequence is 13 residues long. CDR3 DNA sequence: TGTGCCTGGAGTGCGTTTTTAGCAGATACGCAGTATTTT. Residues: CAWSAFLADTQYF.

The V call is TRBV19, the J call TRBJ1-6; tentative D call: TRBD1 (6 bases). Germline-derived CDR1 and CDR2 are LNHDA and SQIVND (reference sequence). V shed 3 bases and J shed 7 bases, with 13 bases lying between them. This CDR3 is 15 amino acids long. The CDR3, as DNA: TGTGCCAGTAGTATTGATAGGGGGGGAAATTCACCCCTCCACTTT. Its protein is CASSIDRGGNSPLHF.